The rows below give T cell receptor beta chains drawn from one sample of a study of T cell repertoires in cytomegalovirus infection. No antigen has been identified for these receptors. TCRdb processed the reads anew with MiXCR; each CDR3 protein has one entry. The sample carries some 500,000 distinct CDR3 sequences, over 35% recorded once. The sample consisted of cultured PBMCs, taken from culture after CMV antigen stimulation. These receptors were obtained from a human donor in good health (CMV status not recorded). Some clones in this sample may be carry-over from other donors' samples. CDR3s include the opening cysteine and the closing phenylalanine or tryptophan.

cdr3_length: 15; j_call: TRBJ1-1; v_call: TRBV11-2; cdr3_aa: CASSARRVSNTEAFF
cdr3_length: 11; j_call: TRBJ1-1; v_call: TRBV29-1; cdr3_aa: CSVERQGLAFF
cdr3_length: 12; j_call: TRBJ1-2; v_call: TRBV25-1; cdr3_aa: CASSRQGWRYTF
cdr3_length: 12; j_call: TRBJ1-1; v_call: TRBV4-1; cdr3_aa: CASSYAGGRAFF
cdr3_length: 12; j_call: TRBJ1-2; v_call: TRBV6-1; cdr3_aa: CASSPVGGGYTF
cdr3_length: 13; j_call: TRBJ1-2; v_call: TRBV28; cdr3_aa: CASTNFRGYGYTF
cdr3_length: 13; j_call: TRBJ1-1; v_call: TRBV6-2/TRBV6-3; cdr3_aa: CASKRTMNTEAFF
cdr3_length: 13; j_call: TRBJ1-2; v_call: TRBV12-3/TRBV12-4; cdr3_aa: CASTTPDRGGYTF
cdr3_length: 17; j_call: TRBJ2-1; v_call: TRBV5-1; cdr3_aa: CASSLGLAGAGDNEQFF
cdr3_length: 14; j_call: TRBJ2-3; v_call: TRBV12-3/TRBV12-4; cdr3_aa: CASRPQTSSDTQYF
cdr3_length: 13; j_call: TRBJ1-2; v_call: TRBV30; cdr3_aa: CAWYRDRLRGYTF
cdr3_length: 13; j_call: TRBJ2-1; v_call: TRBV20-1; cdr3_aa: CSALLRIYNEQFF
cdr3_length: 12; j_call: TRBJ2-1; v_call: TRBV19; cdr3_aa: CAWTGVNWEQFF
cdr3_length: 14; j_call: TRBJ2-2; v_call: TRBV20-1; cdr3_aa: CSAREPPGLGELFF
cdr3_length: 12; j_call: TRBJ2-1; v_call: TRBV4-1; cdr3_aa: CASSPDRDRKFF
cdr3_length: 11; j_call: TRBJ2-7; v_call: TRBV6-6; cdr3_aa: CASSSQAEQYF
cdr3_length: 13; j_call: TRBJ1-1; v_call: TRBV12-3/TRBV12-4; cdr3_aa: CASSLLTRTEAFF
cdr3_length: 12; j_call: TRBJ1-2; v_call: TRBV7-9; cdr3_aa: CASSPSNYGYTF
cdr3_length: 16; j_call: TRBJ1-2; v_call: TRBV7-4; cdr3_aa: CASSLSGGAVDYGYTF
cdr3_length: 16; j_call: TRBJ2-3; v_call: TRBV12-5; cdr3_aa: CASGPPGDSQTDTQYF
cdr3_length: 15; j_call: TRBJ1-2; v_call: TRBV29-1; cdr3_aa: CSAPVPSDSNYGYTF
cdr3_length: 14; j_call: TRBJ2-7; v_call: TRBV19; cdr3_aa: CASSISSVSYEQYF
cdr3_length: 14; j_call: TRBJ2-3; v_call: TRBV12-3/TRBV12-4; cdr3_aa: CASSFRHDTDTQYF
cdr3_length: 14; j_call: TRBJ1-3; v_call: TRBV28; cdr3_aa: CASSRAGTGNTIYF
cdr3_length: 14; j_call: TRBJ1-6; v_call: TRBV7-2; cdr3_aa: CASSFGVAISPLHF
cdr3_length: 13; j_call: TRBJ2-5; v_call: TRBV2; cdr3_aa: CASSSQVHETQYF
cdr3_length: 13; j_call: TRBJ1-1; v_call: TRBV2; cdr3_aa: CASSPEEGAEAFF
cdr3_length: 15; j_call: TRBJ1-5; v_call: TRBV7-2; cdr3_aa: CASSLVSFTNQPQHF
cdr3_length: 13; j_call: TRBJ1-5; v_call: TRBV20-1; cdr3_aa: CSAGGTANQPQHF
cdr3_length: 15; j_call: TRBJ2-2; v_call: TRBV6-6; cdr3_aa: CASSPETGWTGELFF
cdr3_length: 14; j_call: TRBJ2-7; v_call: TRBV12-3/TRBV12-4; cdr3_aa: CASTPQGVSYEQYF
cdr3_length: 16; j_call: TRBJ2-5; v_call: TRBV20-1; cdr3_aa: CSARGFGTNLQETQYF
cdr3_length: 14; j_call: TRBJ1-1; v_call: TRBV2; cdr3_aa: CASSEEGGNTEAFF
cdr3_length: 15; j_call: TRBJ2-3; v_call: TRBV6-5; cdr3_aa: CASSYSAVDTDTQYF
cdr3_length: 14; j_call: TRBJ1-1; v_call: TRBV6-1; cdr3_aa: CASSQGGAGTEAFF
cdr3_length: 14; j_call: TRBJ2-7; v_call: TRBV28; cdr3_aa: CASRPDASLAEQYF
cdr3_length: 13; j_call: TRBJ1-5; v_call: TRBV7-2; cdr3_aa: CASSDDRYQPQHF
cdr3_length: 17; j_call: TRBJ2-5; v_call: TRBV19; cdr3_aa: CASSKSPRTSGGETQYF
cdr3_length: 15; j_call: TRBJ2-3; v_call: TRBV19; cdr3_aa: CASSKQRQGADTQYF
cdr3_length: 17; j_call: TRBJ2-3; v_call: TRBV20-1; cdr3_aa: CSATPNTGLGGGDTQYF
cdr3_length: 17; j_call: TRBJ2-5; v_call: TRBV7-2; cdr3_aa: CASSFMWEREGRETQYF
cdr3_length: 11; j_call: TRBJ2-1; v_call: TRBV7-8; cdr3_aa: CASSPRSEQFF
cdr3_length: 16; j_call: TRBJ1-4; v_call: TRBV6-5; cdr3_aa: CASSPEGHATNEKLFF
cdr3_length: 17; j_call: TRBJ1-2; v_call: TRBV7-6; cdr3_aa: CASSLARAADRWKGYTF
cdr3_length: 13; j_call: TRBJ1-2; v_call: TRBV7-2; cdr3_aa: CASSLGPSMGYTF
cdr3_length: 13; j_call: TRBJ1-1; v_call: TRBV7-8; cdr3_aa: CASSLRTIAEAFF
cdr3_length: 16; j_call: TRBJ2-1; v_call: TRBV7-2; cdr3_aa: CASSLVGTSGYEQWFF
cdr3_length: 16; j_call: TRBJ1-2; v_call: TRBV20-1; cdr3_aa: CSARDGGTGGDYGYTF
cdr3_length: 15; j_call: TRBJ2-7; v_call: TRBV7-8; cdr3_aa: CASSLGSGTRAEQYF
cdr3_length: 11; j_call: TRBJ2-1; v_call: TRBV20-1; cdr3_aa: CSAPGVLEQFF
cdr3_length: 15; j_call: TRBJ2-7; v_call: TRBV12-5; cdr3_aa: CASGSPPGPAYEQYF
cdr3_length: 15; j_call: TRBJ1-2; v_call: TRBV7-9; cdr3_aa: CASSSPSNRAHGYTF
cdr3_length: 19; j_call: TRBJ2-2; v_call: TRBV2; cdr3_aa: CASSEASWRAGANTGELFF
cdr3_length: 17; j_call: TRBJ1-6; v_call: TRBV7-2; cdr3_aa: CASRQMDRGSYNSPLHF